This entry lists 21 T cell receptor beta chains sequenced from one sample in a study of blood T cell repertoires in COVID-19. Sequencing was performed with immunoSEQ multiplex PCR; in TCRdb, only in-frame clones are kept and a portion is missing. The sample lists about 170,000 clones; roughly 84% were seen once. Sequencing input: peripheral blood. These receptors were collected from a man in his 70s with active or convalescent COVID-19.

This clone was seen more than once but under ten times. The chain joins TRBV5-6 to TRBJ1-1; TRBD1 matches 7 bases. The CDR3 runs 15 residues. Germline values: CDR1 SGHDT, CDR2 YYEEEE. V lost 6 bases, J lost 1 base, and 9 bases stayed unmatched. DNA of the CDR3: TGTGCCAGCAACGTGAGGGACAGCCCGAACACTGAAGCTTTCTTT. It yields the protein CASNVRDSPNTEAFF.

CDR3 loop: CASSVGPYTDTQYF. In DNA, the CDR3 is TGTGCCAGTAGTGTGGGGCCATACACAGATACGCAGTATTTT. V usage is TRBV7-9 and J usage is TRBJ2-3; D is possibly TRBD1 (5 bases). CDR3 size: 14 residues. CDR1 and CDR2 from the germline V gene are SEHNR and FQNEAQ (reference sequence). V was clipped by 9 bases and J by 2 bases, with 15 bases between them.

The chain couples TRBV30 to TRBJ1-2; 9 bases map to TRBD1. This CDR3 spans 12 amino acids. V lost 1 base and J lost 8; bases outside the gene matches: 2. Germline V lookup: CDR1 GTSNPN, CDR2 SVGIG (reference sequence). This CDR3 reads CAWSAGQGGYTF. The CDR3 DNA follows: TGTGCCTGGAGTGCGGGACAGGGAGGCTACACCTTC.

The chain couples TRBV11-3 to TRBJ2-1; D possibly corresponds to TRBD2 (6 bases). Germline CDR1 is SGHNT and CDR2 is YENEEA. This CDR3 spans 13 amino acids. V lost 5 bases and J lost 4, with 9 bases in between. The CDR3 spells CASSPRGYNEQFF. The CDR3 coding sequence is TGTGCCAGCAGCCCCCGGGGGTACAATGAGCAGTTCTTC.

The chain joins TRBV18 to TRBJ1-1; 10 positions agree with TRBD1. Germline CDR1 and CDR2: KGHSH and LQKENI. J lost 4 bases, V lost 6 bases, and 8 bases had no gene match. CDR3 length: 15 amino acids. This CDR3 reads CASSPRQGAVTEAFF. CDR3 nucleotide sequence: TGTGCCAGCTCCCCCCGACAGGGGGCGGTCACTGAAGCTTTCTTT.

CDR3 loop: CASSLAGEGTGELFF. In nucleotides, the CDR3 is TGTGCCAGCAGCTTGGCGGGAGAAGGAACCGGGGAGCTGTTTTTT. The gene calls are TRBV5-4 and TRBJ2-2; D perhaps matches TRBD2 (6 bases). CDR1 and CDR2 from the germline V gene are SGHNT and YYREEE (reference sequence). V lost 0 bases to trimming and J lost 5 bases, with 11 bases between them. The CDR3 contains 15 residues.

The chain couples TRBV6-2 or TRBV6-3 to TRBJ1-1; 7 bases are a match to TRBD1. J lost 0 bases, V lost 2 bases, and 9 bases had no gene match. This CDR3 contains 17 residues. CDR1 is MNHEY and CDR2 is SVGEGT in the germline V gene. Written as DNA, the CDR3 is TGTGCCAGCAGTTACGGTGGGACAGAGCCGATGAACACTGAAGCTTTCTTT. This codes for CASSYGGTEPMNTEAFF.

The genes are TRBV7-2 and TRBJ2-7; possibly TRBD2 for D (5 bases). CDR3 length: 14 amino acids. Trimming left V 2 bases short and J 5 bases short, with 13 bases between. Germline V gives CDR1 SGHTA, CDR2 FQGNSA. CDR3 sequence (DNA): TGTGCCAGCAGCTTAAACGAGGGTTTGAACGAGCAGTACTTC. Amino acids: CASSLNEGLNEQYF.

The chain links TRBV18 to TRBJ1-1; 12 bases line up with TRBD1. Trimming removed 4 bases from V and 4 bases from J; junction bases left unmatched: 7. CDR3 size: 16 residues. Per the germline V gene, CDR1 is KGHSH and CDR2 is LQKENI. The CDR3 region is CASSLRDRGRATEAFF. CDR3 nucleotides: TGTGCCAGCTCACTTCGGGACAGGGGGCGGGCCACTGAAGCTTTCTTT.

The V call is TRBV6-2 or TRBV6-3, the J call TRBJ2-3; no definite D call. Trimming removed 2 bases at V and 2 bases at J, with 11 bases between. The CDR3 covers 15 residues. Germline V lookup: CDR1 MNHEY, CDR2 SVGEGT. The DNA for the CDR3 is TGTGCCAGCAGTTACGACTCGGAGTCCACAGATACGCAGTATTTT. Translating it yields CASSYDSESTDTQYF.

J is TRBJ1-3 and V is TRBV19; tentatively, D is TRBD1 (6 bases). Deletions cut 7 bases from V and 0 bases from J, with 16 bases between. CDR1 and CDR2 from the germline V gene are LNHDA and SQIVND (reference sequence). This CDR3 region has 16 residues. The CDR3 loop reads CASTRNRVSSGNTIYF. The CDR3 region has the DNA TGTGCCAGTACTCGTAACAGGGTTAGCTCTGGAAACACCATATATTTT.

The chain carries TRBV5-1 and TRBJ2-1; 9 positions agree with TRBD2. This CDR3 has 15 amino acids. Germline values: CDR1 SGHRS, CDR2 YFSETQ. V shed 0 bases, J shed 10 bases, and the junction held 8 bases outside the gene matches. CDR3 residues: CASSLVAGGSREQFF. CDR3 in DNA: TGCGCCAGCAGCTTGGTGGCGGGAGGGAGTCGGGAGCAGTTCTTC.

This chain connects TRBV6-2 or TRBV6-3 to TRBJ2-7; 10 bases line up with TRBD2. The CDR3 extends over 16 amino acids. The germline gives CDR1 MNHEY, CDR2 SVGEGT. J was trimmed by 3 bases and V by 4 bases; bases with no gene match: 9. This CDR3 reads CASSSPLAGILYEQYF. The DNA of the CDR3 is TGTGCCAGCAGTTCGCCACTAGCGGGGATCCTCTACGAGCAGTACTTC.

The V gene is TRBV6-5, the J gene TRBJ2-1, with 7 bases lining up with TRBD2. This CDR3 is built from 15 residues. V gave up 0 bases and J gave up 5 bases; unmatched junction bases: 4. Per the germline V gene, CDR1 is MNHEY and CDR2 is SVGAGI. CDR3 in amino acids: CASSYSGGGNNEQFF. Written as DNA, the CDR3 is TGTGCCAGCAGTTACTCGGGGGGAGGGAACAATGAGCAGTTCTTC.

This chain connects TRBV5-5 to TRBJ2-7; no firm D call. With 0 bases removed from V and 4 bases from J, the gap between germline ends came to 14 bases. The germline gives CDR1 SGHKS, CDR2 YYEKEE (reference sequence). The length of the CDR3 is 15 residues. As DNA, the CDR3 is TGTGCCAGCAGCTTGGCTATAGGTGGAGATTACGAGCAGTACTTC. This encodes CASSLAIGGDYEQYF.

V gene TRBV7-2 combines with J gene TRBJ2-4; possibly TRBD1 for D (5 bases). Per the germline V gene, CDR1 is SGHTA and CDR2 is FQGNSA. The CDR3 totals 13 residues. Trimming took 5 bases from V and 8 from J, leaving 13 bases between them. The CDR3 sequence is CASSPNQGDIQYF. The CDR3, as DNA: TGTGCCAGCAGCCCGAATCAGGGTGACATTCAGTACTTC.

CDR3 nucleotide sequence: TGCGCCAGCAGCTTGGGAGTGGCAGGCTCCGGAAACACCATATATTTT. It encodes CASSLGVAGSGNTIYF. The J gene is TRBJ1-3, the V gene TRBV5-1; D remains ambiguous. Germline-derived CDR1 and CDR2 are SGHRS and YFSETQ. Trimming removed 0 bases at V and 4 bases at J, with 14 bases between. The CDR3 totals 16 residues.

The chain recombines TRBV7-2 with TRBJ1-1, with D maybe TRBD1 (6 bases). From germline, CDR1 is SGHTA and CDR2 FQGNSA. The CDR3 loop spans 13 amino acids. Trimming took 5 bases from V and 4 from J, leaving 11 bases between them. The CDR3 DNA follows: TGTGCCAGCAGCCCAGGGGTGGTCACTGAAGCTTTCTTT. Its translation: CASSPGVVTEAFF.

V gene TRBV24-1 combines with J gene TRBJ2-2; 12 nucleotides align to TRBD2. This CDR3 region has 19 residues. Germline lookup yields CDR1 KGHDR and CDR2 SFDVKD. V trimming: 1 base; J trimming: 1 base; junction bases outside the gene matches: 6. The CDR3 DNA is TGTGCCACCAGTGATTTCCGTACGACTAGCGGGAGGAACACCGGGGAGCTGTTTTTT. Its translation is CATSDFRTTSGRNTGELFF.

This rearrangement joins TRBV6-5 to TRBJ1-1, with unresolved D. The V end was cut by 7 bases, the J end by 0 bases, with 9 bases between. Germline CDR1 and CDR2: MNHEY and SVGAGI. The CDR3 length is 13 residues. CDR3 amino acids: CASKLRMNTEAFF. The CDR3, as DNA: TGTGCCAGCAAACTCAGGATGAACACTGAAGCTTTCTTT.

The genes are TRBV4-3 and TRBJ2-5; no firm D call. V shed 1 base and J shed 2 bases, with 11 bases lying between them. The V gene's germline CDR1 is LGHNA and CDR2 YSLEER. The length of the CDR3 is 15 residues. CDR3 sequence reads: CASSQVGQTQETQYF. CDR3 DNA: TGCGCCAGCAGCCAAGTTGGGCAGACGCAAGAGACCCAGTACTTC.